The sample holds many counts of the clone carrying this TCR beta chain. Its antigen is unidentified. The CDR3 contains 15 residues. V was trimmed by 4 bases and J by 3 bases, leaving 15 bases between them. Germline V gene lookup returns CDR1 SQVTM and CDR2 ANQGSEA. 5'RACE, which relied on constant-segment primers, yielded TCR alpha and TCR beta cDNA libraries carrying sample barcodes and UMIs. TCRdb analysed the 5' RACE reads with MiXCR anew, one entry per CDR3 protein. The data show about 150,000 distinct CDR3 sequences, with over 10% seen just once and approximately 3.6% held by the top ten. These data come from a study of T-cell memory formation after mild COVID-19. At the level of the study: The study found TCR clusters largely donor specific. Whole-study results and caveats: Pre-infection memory carried some responding clones, suggesting that cross-reactive memory joined. Among contracting clones, CD4+ were mainly CM/EM and CD8+ enriched in EMRA.

This TCR was recovered from a man aged 18-30 years who had mild COVID-19 (a few samples of this study predate the infection). Cell type and time point are not known. The V and J genes are TRBV29-1 and TRBJ2-2, with D perhaps TRBD1 (6 bases). Sequenced: PBMCs or a T cell subset sorted from them (not recorded which). The CDR3 loop reads CSVVWGQTHTGELFF. The CDR3 coding sequence is TGCAGCGTTGTATGGGGGCAGACTCACACCGGGGAGCTGTTTTTT.